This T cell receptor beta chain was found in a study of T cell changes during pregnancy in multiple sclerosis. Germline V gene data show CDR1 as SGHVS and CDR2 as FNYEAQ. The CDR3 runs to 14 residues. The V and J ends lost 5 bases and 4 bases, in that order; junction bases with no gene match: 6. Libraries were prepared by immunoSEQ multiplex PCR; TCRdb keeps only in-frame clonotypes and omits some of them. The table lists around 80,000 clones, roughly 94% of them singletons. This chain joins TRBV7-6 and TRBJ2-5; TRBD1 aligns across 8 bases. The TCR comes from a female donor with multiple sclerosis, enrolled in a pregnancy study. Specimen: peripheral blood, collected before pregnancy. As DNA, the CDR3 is TGTGCCAGCAGCCCGCGACAGGGGTCAGAGACCCAGTACTTC. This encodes CASSPRQGSETQYF.